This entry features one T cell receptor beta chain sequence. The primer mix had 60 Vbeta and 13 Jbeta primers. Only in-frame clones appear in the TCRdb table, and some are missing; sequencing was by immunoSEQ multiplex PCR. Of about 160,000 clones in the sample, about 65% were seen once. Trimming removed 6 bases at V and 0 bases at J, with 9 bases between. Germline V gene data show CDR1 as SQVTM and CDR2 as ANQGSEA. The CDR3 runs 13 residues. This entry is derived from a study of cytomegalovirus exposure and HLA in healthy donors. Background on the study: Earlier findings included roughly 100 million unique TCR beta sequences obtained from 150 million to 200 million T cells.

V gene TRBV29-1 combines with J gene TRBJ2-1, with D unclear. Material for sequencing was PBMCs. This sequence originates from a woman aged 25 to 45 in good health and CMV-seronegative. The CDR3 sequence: CSVREDSYNEQFF. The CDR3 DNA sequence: TGCAGCGTCCGAGAGGACTCCTACAATGAGCAGTTCTTC.